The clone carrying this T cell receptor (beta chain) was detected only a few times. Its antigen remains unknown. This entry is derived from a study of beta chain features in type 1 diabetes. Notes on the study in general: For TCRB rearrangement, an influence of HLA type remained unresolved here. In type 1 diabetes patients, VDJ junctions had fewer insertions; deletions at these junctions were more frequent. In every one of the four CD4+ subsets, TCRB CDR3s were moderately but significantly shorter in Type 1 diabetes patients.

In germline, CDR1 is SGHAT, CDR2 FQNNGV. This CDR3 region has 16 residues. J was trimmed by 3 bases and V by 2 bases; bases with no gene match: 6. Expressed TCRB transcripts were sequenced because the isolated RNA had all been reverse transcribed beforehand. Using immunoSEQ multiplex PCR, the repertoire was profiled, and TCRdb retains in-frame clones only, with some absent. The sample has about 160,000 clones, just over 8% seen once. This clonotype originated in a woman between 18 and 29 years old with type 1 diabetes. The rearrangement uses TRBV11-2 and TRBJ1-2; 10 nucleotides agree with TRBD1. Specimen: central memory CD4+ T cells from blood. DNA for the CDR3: TGTGCCAGCAGCTTATCCCTCGGGACAGGGGACTATGGCTACACCTTC. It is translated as CASSLSLGTGDYGYTF.